The 25 T cell receptor beta chains below all came from one sample that was sequenced in a study of shared clonotypes between healthy human individuals. Here immunoSEQ multiplex PCR was the method, and the copy in TCRdb shows in-frame clones only, minus some. The data show approximately 710,000 clones, with around 90% seen just once and around a third held by the top ten. Sample: memory CD8+ T cells from PBMCs. Sample subset: CD45RO+ cells pooled with CCR7-negative TemRA cells. Every receptor here comes from a man younger than 35 in good health. Some clones in this sample may be carry-over from other donors' samples.

The chain uses TRBV27 and TRBJ2-7, with TRBD2 matching 12 bases. The ends lost 5 bases at V and 6 bases at J; junction bases unmatched: 5. Germline assignment: CDR1 MNHEY and CDR2 SMNVEV (reference sequence). This CDR3 has 14 residues. In DNA, the CDR3 is TGTGCCAGCAGTCTAGCGGGAGGGCCCCTCGAGCAGTACTTC. It specifies CASSLAGGPLEQYF.

V and J are TRBV14 and TRBJ1-2; 9 positions agree with TRBD1. The CDR3 runs 15 residues. Germline V gives CDR1 SGHDN, CDR2 FVKESK. V gave up 1 base and J gave up 7 bases; unmatched junction bases: 7. In nucleotides, the CDR3 is TGTGCCAGCAGCCAAGCAAGTGGGACAGGGATTGGCTACACCTTC. Its protein product is CASSQASGTGIGYTF.

The genes are TRBV9 and TRBJ2-1; D uncertain. This CDR3 is 18 amino acids long. V lost 0 bases and J lost 4, with 20 bases in between. Germline assignment: CDR1 SGDLS and CDR2 YYNGEE. Here the CDR3 reads CASSVATGLTKKYNEQFF. CDR3 in DNA: TGTGCCAGCAGCGTAGCTACCGGGCTAACCAAAAAATACAATGAGCAGTTCTTC. The complete variable domain, with remaining parts taken from reference TRBV9 and TRBJ2-1, reads DSGVTQTPKHLITATGQRVTLRCSPRSGDLSVYWYQQSLDQGLQFLIQYYNGEERAKGNILERFSAQQFPDLHSELNLSSLELGDSALYFCASSVATGLTKKYNEQFFGPGTRLTVL.

Note on this clone: This sample includes further DNA sequences coding for the same CDR3. This chain connects TRBV27 to TRBJ2-2, with a tentative D call TRBD2 (6 bases). CDR1 and CDR2 from the germline V gene are MNHEY and SMNVEV (reference sequence). The CDR3 totals 13 residues. V was cut by 2 bases and J by 6 bases, with 7 bases left in between. The CDR3 loop is CASSLRGAGELFF. In DNA, the CDR3 is TGTGCCAGCAGTTTACGCGGGGCCGGGGAGCTGTTTTTT.

This rearrangement joins TRBV27 to TRBJ2-1; maybe TRBD2 (6 bases). The germline CDR1 and CDR2 sequences are MNHEY and SMNVEV (reference sequence). V was cut by 6 bases and J by 7 bases, with 16 bases left in between. There are 14 residues in the CDR3. The DNA for the CDR3 is TGTGCCAGCAGCAACAGACTAGTCTTTAATGAGCAGTTCTTC. It encodes CASSNRLVFNEQFF.

In regard to this clone: Just one base apart from a much larger clone, this may be a read error. The CDR3 end shows no conserved phenylalanine or tryptophan, and so a read error is likely. The chain uses TRBV5-1 and TRBJ2-7; D uncertain. Between the trimmed V and J ends, which lost 4 bases and 5 bases, there was a span of 22 bases. The CDR3 sequence is 16 residues long. Germline V gene sequence: CDR1 SGHRS, CDR2 YFSETQ. CDR3 nucleotides: TGCGCCAGCAGCCTGGGAAGGCTCCCCCCAAGCAACGAGCAGTACCTC. Protein sequence: CASSLGRLPPSNEQYL.

J is TRBJ1-2 and V is TRBV6-5; a weak D match, TRBD1 (5 bases). The CDR3 spans 16 residues. V gave up 4 bases and J gave up 10 bases, with 25 bases separating them. Germline-derived CDR1 and CDR2 are MNHEY and SVGAGI. CDR3 sequence (DNA): TGTGCCAGCAGTTCCTTCGACCCCGGGGCCTCCGATTCCTACACCTTC. Translation: CASSSFDPGASDSYTF.

The chain joins TRBV7-9 to TRBJ2-1; 9 nucleotides match TRBD2. The CDR3 contains 16 residues. The V segment lost 1 base and the J segment 7 bases; nucleotides outside the gene matches: 8. The germline gives CDR1 SEHNR, CDR2 FQNEAQ (reference sequence). This CDR3 reads CASSLGLGLAFNEQFF. The CDR3 DNA reads as TGTGCCAGCAGCTTAGGGCTCGGACTAGCGTTTAATGAGCAGTTCTTC.

V is TRBV28 and J is TRBJ2-2; 8 positions agree with TRBD1. The CDR3 covers 14 residues. Germline CDR1 and CDR2: MDHEN and SYDVKM. With 9 bases clipped from V and 6 bases from J, the junction kept 9 bases outside the gene matches. The CDR3 DNA sequence: TGTGCCAGTTCCCGGACAGGGAGTTCCGGGGAGCTGTTTTTT. Its protein product is CASSRTGSSGELFF.

Remarks on this clone: Since a much larger clone is just one base distant, this may be a read error. This chain links TRBV6-1 with TRBJ1-5; D is unclear. Germline lookup yields CDR1 MNHNS and CDR2 SASEGT. The CDR3 has 13 amino acids. Trimming pared 3 bases from V and 0 bases from J, leaving 3 bases between. The CDR3 region is CASSEYSNQPQHF. The CDR3 region has the DNA TGTGCCAGCAGTGAGTATAGCAATCAGCCCCAGCATTTT.

This chain connects TRBV15 to TRBJ2-1; TRBD1 matches at 10 bases. The CDR3 extends over 16 amino acids. V gave up 2 bases and J gave up 8 bases; unmatched junction bases: 9. The germline V gene encodes CDR1 LNHNV and CDR2 YYDKDF (reference sequence). DNA for the CDR3: TGTGCCACCAGCAGACGGCTGACAGGGGGCTTTGATGAGCAGTTCTTC. Its translation is CATSRRLTGGFDEQFF.

The gene calls are TRBV6-1 and TRBJ1-5; D remains ambiguous. The CDR3 has 15 residues. Germline V lookup: CDR1 MNHNS, CDR2 SASEGT. Trimming took off 1 base at V and 3 bases at J, with 10 bases between the two ends. CDR3 sequence (DNA): TGTGCCAGCAGTGAAGTAGACGGACCCAATCAGCCCCAGCATTTT. As protein: CASSEVDGPNQPQHF.

The chain employs TRBV14 and TRBJ2-2; no clear D gene. Germline lookup yields CDR1 SGHDN and CDR2 FVKESK. The V gene lost 5 bases and the J gene lost 6 bases, with 7 bases spanning the gap. The CDR3 is 12 amino acids. As DNA, the CDR3 is TGTGCCAGCAGCTATCGACCCGGGGAGCTGTTTTTT. Translating gives CASSYRPGELFF.

CDR3 protein: CASSDGSSFKGSNEQFF. CDR3 sequence (DNA): TGTGCCAGCAGCGATGGGTCGTCTTTTAAGGGTTCGAATGAGCAGTTCTTC. This chain links TRBV5-6 with TRBJ2-1; D gene uncertain. The CDR3 runs 17 residues. Trimming cost V 4 bases and J 7 bases, with 24 bases left between them. Germline assignment: CDR1 SGHDT and CDR2 YYEEEE.

V is TRBV6-5 and J is TRBJ2-7; 7 bases are shared with TRBD1. This CDR3 comprises 15 residues. Looked up from germline, CDR1 is MNHEY and CDR2 is SVGAGI. J gave up 7 bases and V 0 bases, and 9 bases lay outside the gene matches. The CDR3, as DNA: TGTGCCAGCAGTTACTCCGACAGGGCGTTTGGGGAGCAGTACTTC. Its translation: CASSYSDRAFGEQYF.

The chain employs TRBV28 and TRBJ2-1, with TRBD1 matching 8 bases. The CDR3 is made up of 14 amino acids. Losses at the gene ends were 6 bases for V and 6 bases for J; bases not matched to a gene: 7. Germline loops: CDR1 MDHEN, CDR2 SYDVKM. The CDR3 DNA reads as TGTGCCAGCAGAAATCTCGGACAGGGCAATGAGCAGTTCTTC. Translation: CASRNLGQGNEQFF.

The chain joins TRBV28 to TRBJ2-2; D is undetermined. CDR1 and CDR2 (germline): MDHEN, SYDVKM. This CDR3 is built from 12 residues. V was trimmed by 6 bases and J by 5 bases, leaving 7 bases between them. CDR3 DNA sequence: TGTGCCAGCAGCGCCGGAACCGGGGAGCTGTTTTTT. This translates into CASSAGTGELFF.

In its sample, this clone was seen a few times. The chain carries TRBV5-6 and TRBJ2-3, with D uncertain. From germline, CDR1 is SGHDT and CDR2 YYEEEE. Between the trimmed V and J ends, which lost 0 bases and 2 bases, there was a span of 7 bases. There are 14 residues in the CDR3. CDR3 DNA: TGTGCCAGCAGCTTGGCGGGCTACACAGATACGCAGTATTTT. Its translation: CASSLAGYTDTQYF.

This clone was observed a single time. The chain is built from TRBV13 and TRBJ2-3, with 13 bases identical to TRBD2. The CDR3 consists of 19 residues. CDR1 and CDR2 (germline): PRHDT, FYEKMQ (reference sequence). J was trimmed by 2 bases and V by 5 bases; bases with no gene match: 13. As DNA, the CDR3 is TGTGCCAGCAGCACACTAGCGGGAGGGCCGTTCCCCCCCACAGATACGCAGTATTTT. It encodes CASSTLAGGPFPPTDTQYF. Filled out from reference TRBV13 and TRBJ2-3, the complete variable domain reads AAGVIQSPRHLIKEKRETATLKCYPIPRHDTVYWYQQGPGQDPQFLISFYEKMQSDKGSIPDRFSAQQFSDYHSELNMSSLELGDSALYFCASSTLAGGPFPPTDTQYFGPGTRLTVL.

The chain joins TRBV13 to TRBJ1-1; D unclear. V lost 5 bases, J lost 3 bases, and 10 bases lay in between. This CDR3 comprises 13 residues. Germline V gene sequence: CDR1 PRHDT, CDR2 FYEKMQ (reference sequence). CDR3 region: CASSLSRHTEAFF. As DNA, the CDR3 is TGTGCCAGCAGCCTGAGTAGGCACACTGAAGCTTTCTTT.

The V call is TRBV28, the J call TRBJ2-5; D not resolved. V shed 6 bases and J shed 2 bases, with 19 bases lying between them. Germline lookup yields CDR1 MDHEN and CDR2 SYDVKM. This CDR3 region has 16 residues. Written as DNA, the CDR3 is TGTGCCAGCAGATCGGACCGCCCCAGACCTCAAGAGACCCAGTACTTC. Its translation is CASRSDRPRPQETQYF.

The rearrangement uses TRBV7-9 and TRBJ2-7; maybe TRBD2 (6 bases). Trimming shortened V by 3 bases and J by 3 bases, and 15 bases separated the two germline ends. Germline V gene data show CDR1 as SEHNR and CDR2 as FQNEAQ (reference sequence). CDR3 length equals 15 residues. The DNA for the CDR3 is TGTGCCAGCAGCTTCCCCCAGTCGGGAGTCTACGAGCAGTACTTC. Protein: CASSFPQSGVYEQYF.

This clone was seen once. This sequence joins TRBV14 and TRBJ2-5, with TRBD1 matching over 7 bases. The CDR3 length is 14 residues. Germline V gene lookup returns CDR1 SGHDN and CDR2 FVKESK. After removal of 3 bases from V and 5 bases from J, the junction contained 6 bases not matched to a gene. The CDR3 loop reads CASSHRQGWETQYF. The CDR3 bases are TGTGCCAGCAGCCATCGACAGGGCTGGGAGACCCAGTACTTC.

The chain recombines TRBV7-9 with TRBJ1-2; no clear D gene. The CDR3 sequence is 11 residues long. Germline V lookup: CDR1 SEHNR, CDR2 FQNEAQ (reference sequence). The V and J ends lost 5 bases and 8 bases respectively, with 9 bases between them. CDR3 residues: CASSTPPGYTF. The CDR3 DNA follows: TGTGCCAGCAGCACACCCCCAGGCTACACCTTC.

The chain employs TRBV19 and TRBJ2-2, with 10 bases lining up with TRBD2. The germline gives CDR1 LNHDA, CDR2 SQIVND (reference sequence). With V trimmed by 3 bases and J by 4 bases, 11 bases remained unmatched. The CDR3 has 18 amino acids. Here the CDR3 DNA reads TGTGCCAGTAGTATGGGGCTAGCGGGAGATATGGGCACCGGGGAGCTGTTTTTT. Amino acids: CASSMGLAGDMGTGELFF.